Detailed here is one TCR beta chain. What it binds is unknown. The data were taken from a study of beta chain features in type 1 diabetes. Study-wide findings and caveats: In comparison with healthy donors, patients had naive, central memory and Treg TCRB repertoires that appeared more similar.

With V trimmed by 4 bases and J by 4 bases, 8 bases remained unmatched. Germline V gives CDR1 SGHRS, CDR2 YFSETQ. The CDR3 is made up of 16 amino acids. Sequenced material consisted of expressed TCRB transcripts (all of the isolated RNA was reverse transcribed). The repertoire was sequenced with immunoSEQ multiplex PCR; TCRdb's copy has only in-frame clones and lacks some. The sample shows roughly 500,000 clones, approximately 30% of them seen only once. V is TRBV5-1 and J is TRBJ2-2, with 9 nucleotides matching TRBD1. The source material was naive CD4+ T cells from blood. The receptor was derived from a man between 18 and 35 years old in good health. This CDR3 reads CASSPSQGALTGELFF. CDR3 in DNA: TGCGCCAGCAGCCCCTCACAGGGGGCGCTCACCGGGGAGCTGTTTTTT.